This TCR beta chain was found in a study of T cells in Graves' hyperthyroidism and ophthalmopathy. Germline CDR1 reads SGHDT; CDR2 reads YYEEEE. V lost 5 bases and J 4 bases, leaving 12 bases between the germline ends. The CDR3 is made up of 13 amino acids. Amplification of TCR beta CDR3 regions used RNA as the template. First-round RT-PCR with HTBI primers amplified the TCR CDR3 region. TCRdb re-analysed the multiplex PCR reads in MiXCR, keeping a single row per CDR3 protein. The sample consists of about 160,000 distinct CDR3 sequences, 8% to 9.5% of them appearing once. At least ten counts were recorded for this clonotype. The patients, who ranged from 18 to 65 in age, presented with newly diagnosed hyperthyroidism lasting under 2 months. Exclusion of a patient resulted from uncontrolled infection, other autoimmune disease, pregnancy or lactation.

The clonotype comes from a woman aged 18-29 years with Graves' hyperthyroidism that later progressed to Graves' ophthalmopathy. The source material was blood. The chain links TRBV5-6 to TRBJ1-1; no reliable D call. CDR3 loop: CASSYDLGTEAFF. The CDR3 coding sequence is TGTGCCAGCAGTTATGACTTGGGCACTGAAGCTTTCTTT.